What follows describes a single T cell receptor (beta chain). Its target is unknown. TCRdb's copy holds only in-frame clones and misses some; the assay was immunoSEQ multiplex PCR. The sample shows over 70,000 clones, 85% to 95% of them seen only once. This specimen comes from a study of graft-versus-host responses after intestinal transplantation. Whole-study context: All of the recipients had induction that used anti-thymocyte globulin, then tacrolimus and steroids for approximately 3 years. Study-wide findings and caveats: An association linked early post-transplant HvG declines with peak circulating GvH clone levels. Graft-donor T cell macrochimerism coincided with high graft-versus-host to host-versus-graft clonal ratios in allografts.

CDR3 length: 16 residues. Losses at the gene ends were 3 bases for V and 6 bases for J; bases not matched to a gene: 7. Germline CDR1 reads SGHRS; CDR2 reads YFSETQ. This sequence joins TRBV5-1 and TRBJ2-5, with 14 bases lining up with TRBD2. Here the sequenced sample was unstimulated CD8+ T cells sorted from spleen or lymph node cells, taken before intestinal transplant. This receptor was taken from a human donor who received an intestinal transplant. CDR3: CASSYVTSGRVQTQYF. Here the CDR3 DNA reads TGCGCCAGCAGCTACGTGACTAGCGGGAGGGTGCAGACCCAGTACTTC.